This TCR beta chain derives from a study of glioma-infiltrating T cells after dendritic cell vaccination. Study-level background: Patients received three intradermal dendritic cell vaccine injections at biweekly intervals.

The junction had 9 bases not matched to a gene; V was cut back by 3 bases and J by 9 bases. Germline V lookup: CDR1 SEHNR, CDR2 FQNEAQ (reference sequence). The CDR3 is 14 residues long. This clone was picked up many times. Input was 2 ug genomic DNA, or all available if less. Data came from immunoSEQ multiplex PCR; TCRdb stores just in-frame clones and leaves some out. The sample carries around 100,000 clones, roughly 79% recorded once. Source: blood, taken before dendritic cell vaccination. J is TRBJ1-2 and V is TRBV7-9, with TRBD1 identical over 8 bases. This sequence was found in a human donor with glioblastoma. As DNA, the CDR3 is TGTGCCAGCAGCTTCGGGGGACAGGAGTCAAGCTACACCTTC. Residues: CASSFGGQESSYTF.